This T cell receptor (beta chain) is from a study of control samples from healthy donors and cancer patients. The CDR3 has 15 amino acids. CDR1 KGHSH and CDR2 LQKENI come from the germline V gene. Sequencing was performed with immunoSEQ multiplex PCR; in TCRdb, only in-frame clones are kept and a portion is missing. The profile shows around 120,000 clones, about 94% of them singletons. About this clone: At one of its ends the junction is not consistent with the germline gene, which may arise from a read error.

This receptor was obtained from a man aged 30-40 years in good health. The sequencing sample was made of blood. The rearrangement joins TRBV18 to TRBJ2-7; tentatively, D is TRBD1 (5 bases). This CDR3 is CASSPQDEFSYEQYF. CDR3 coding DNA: TGTGCCAGCTCTCCACAGGACGAATTTTCCTACGAGCAGTACTTC.